This entry features one T cell receptor (beta chain) sequence. The source of the sample is a study of blood T cell repertoires in COVID-19. Sequenced by immunoSEQ multiplex PCR; TCRdb stores in-frame clones only, minus some. The data hold 150,000 to 180,000 clones, with about 83% observed a single time. Looked up from germline, CDR1 is SGHRS and CDR2 is YFSETQ. V lost 0 bases to trimming and J lost 5 bases, with 14 bases between them. The CDR3 contains 16 residues. Source material: peripheral blood. The chain is built from TRBV5-1 and TRBJ2-2; D perhaps matches TRBD2 (6 bases). This clonotype was obtained from a woman in her sixties with COVID-19, enrolled during active disease. The CDR3 sequence is CASSLGVTSGTGELFF. CDR3 bases: TGCGCCAGCAGCTTGGGGGTGACTAGTGGAACCGGGGAGCTGTTTTTT.